This entry lists 26 T cell receptor beta chains sequenced from one sample in a study of cytotoxic CD8 clonotypes in ibrutinib-treated CLL (TCRdb year 2021). The time point label, read with the paper, signifies: 24 months on ibrutinib. Library generation was performed with the immunoSEQ multiplex PCR assay. TCRdb obtained this table from immuneACCESS and retained in-frame rearrangements with V and J assigned. These tables miss some clones; where compared with another copy, unresolved V genes account for less than half of the shortfall, and the remainder is unexplained. The sample table contains roughly 49,000 clones; only one count was recorded for roughly 80% of them. The ten largest clones take up roughly 21% of the sample. Here the sequenced sample was PBMCs, taken after 24 months of ibrutinib treatment. The receptor source for this set is a human donor with chronic lymphocytic leukemia.

The V and J genes are TRBV19 and TRBJ1-2; no definite D call. The germline CDR1 and CDR2 sequences are LNHDA and SQIVND (reference sequence). The CDR3 contains 14 residues. Trimming cost V 2 bases and J 0 bases, with 7 bases left between them. The CDR3 here is CASSIPTANYGYTF. CDR3 in DNA: TGTGCCAGTAGTATACCCACAGCTAACTATGGCTACACCTTC.

The chain joins TRBV11-1 to TRBJ2-5; 13 bases line up with TRBD2. With 5 bases clipped from V and 4 bases from J, the junction kept 7 bases outside the gene matches. The CDR3 is 16 amino acids. Germline V CDR1 and CDR2: SGHAT, FQDESV (reference sequence). The CDR3 loop reads CASSPPGLAGRETQYF. CDR3 coding DNA: TGTGCCAGCAGCCCCCCGGGACTAGCGGGAAGAGAGACCCAGTACTTC. The full variable domain, with the rest looked up from reference TRBV11-1 and TRBJ2-5, is EAEVAQSPRYKITEKSQAVAFWCDPISGHATLYWYRQILGQGPELLVQFQDESVVDDSQLPKDRFSAERLKGVDSTLKIQPAELGDSAMYLCASSPPGLAGRETQYFGPGTRLLVL.

The J gene is TRBJ2-2, the V gene TRBV7-2; the D is unclear. CDR1 and CDR2 from the germline V gene are SGHTA and FQGNSA. V was shortened by 0 bases and J by 8 bases, with 13 bases between the two germline ends. The CDR3 consists of 15 residues. CDR3 sequence reads: CASSLAPAIRGELFF. Written as DNA, the CDR3 is TGTGCCAGCAGCTTAGCCCCGGCGATCCGGGGGGAGCTGTTTTTT. Together with reference TRBV7-2 and TRBJ2-2, the CDR3 gives the full variable domain: GAGVSQSPSNKVTEKGKDVELRCDPISGHTALYWYRQSLGQGLEFLIYFQGNSAPDKSGLPSDRFSAERTGGSVSTLTIQRTQQEDSAVYLCASSLAPAIRGELFFGEGSRLTVL.

The rearrangement uses TRBV28 and TRBJ2-2; 11 positions agree with TRBD1. This CDR3 is 16 amino acids long. CDR1 is MDHEN and CDR2 is SYDVKM in the germline V gene. V was clipped by 2 bases and J by 6 bases; unmatched bases: 5. The CDR3 sequence: CASSLAGTGGPGELFF. As DNA, the CDR3 is TGTGCCAGCAGTTTAGCCGGGACAGGGGGGCCCGGGGAGCTGTTTTTT.

V gene TRBV5-4 combines with J gene TRBJ2-3; unclear D gene. Germline loops: CDR1 SGHNT, CDR2 YYREEE (reference sequence). With 0 bases removed from V and 2 bases from J, the gap between germline ends came to 7 bases. The CDR3 sequence is 14 residues long. CDR3 sequence (DNA): TGTGCCAGCAGCTTGGAACAGTACACAGATACGCAGTATTTT. Residues: CASSLEQYTDTQYF.

The V gene is TRBV7-8, the J gene TRBJ1-1, with D possibly TRBD1 on 5 matching bases. Germline assignment: CDR1 SGHVS and CDR2 FQNEAQ. The length of the CDR3 is 14 residues. Trimming took 1 base from V and 7 from J, leaving 13 bases between them. The CDR3 region has the DNA TGTGCCAGCAGCTTAGGAGGTGGGGCTGTTGAAGCTTTCTTT. This sequence encodes CASSLGGGAVEAFF.

The chain employs TRBV5-4 and TRBJ2-1, with a weak D call TRBD2 (5 bases). Trimming took 1 base from V and 0 from J, leaving 8 bases between them. This CDR3 has 15 residues. CDR1 and CDR2 (germline): SGHNT, YYREEE (reference sequence). The CDR3: CASSLSGASYNEQFF. In nucleotides, the CDR3 is TGTGCCAGCAGCTTGAGCGGCGCCTCCTACAATGAGCAGTTCTTC. The full variable domain, with the rest looked up from reference TRBV5-4 and TRBJ2-1, is ETGVTQSPTHLIKTRGQQVTLRCSSQSGHNTVSWYQQALGQGPQFIFQYYREEENGRGNFPPRFSGLQFPNYSSELNVNALELDDSALYLCASSLSGASYNEQFFGPGTRLTVL.

The genes are TRBV5-4 and TRBJ1-1; possible D gene TRBD1, 5 bases. The germline V gene has CDR1 SGHNT and CDR2 YYREEE (reference sequence). V lost 4 bases to trimming and J lost 1 base, with 8 bases between them. This CDR3 region has 13 residues. The CDR3 sequence is CASSADRNTEAFF. The DNA of the CDR3 is TGTGCCAGCAGCGCTGACAGGAACACTGAAGCTTTCTTT. The whole variable domain, remainder taken from reference TRBV5-4 and TRBJ1-1, is ETGVTQSPTHLIKTRGQQVTLRCSSQSGHNTVSWYQQALGQGPQFIFQYYREEENGRGNFPPRFSGLQFPNYSSELNVNALELDDSALYLCASSADRNTEAFFGQGTRLTVV.

This sequence joins TRBV7-3 and TRBJ2-2; 8 positions agree with TRBD1. The CDR3 is 16 amino acids. The germline CDR1 and CDR2 sequences are SGHTA and FQGTGA. Trimming cost V 0 bases and J 4 bases; bases outside gene matches: 4. The CDR3 DNA follows: TGTGCCAGCAGCTTAACGTCAGGGGGCGGCACCGGGGAGCTGTTTTTT. Protein: CASSLTSGGGTGELFF. The whole variable domain, remainder taken from reference TRBV7-3 and TRBJ2-2, is GAGVSQTPSNKVTEKGKYVELRCDPISGHTALYWYRQSLGQGPEFLIYFQGTGAADDSGLPNDRFFAVRPEGSVSTLKIQRTERGDSAVYLCASSLTSGGGTGELFFGEGSRLTVL.

The V call is TRBV19, the J call TRBJ2-1; 11 bases fit TRBD2. With V trimmed by 10 bases and J by 2 bases, 7 bases remained unmatched. CDR3 length: 15 residues. Germline-derived CDR1 and CDR2 are LNHDA and SQIVND (reference sequence). DNA of the CDR3: TGTGCCAAGACTGGGACTAGCGGACCCTACAATGAGCAGTTCTTC. Residues: CAKTGTSGPYNEQFF.

The chain carries TRBV5-1 and TRBJ1-3; no definite D call. Germline V CDR1 and CDR2: SGHRS, YFSETQ. Trimming took off 0 bases at V and 0 bases at J, with 7 bases between the two ends. The CDR3 is 15 residues long. Here the CDR3 DNA reads TGCGCCAGCAGCTTGGAGTACGGCTCTGGAAACACCATATATTTT. As protein: CASSLEYGSGNTIYF.

The chain employs TRBV18 and TRBJ2-1; the match to TRBD2 covers 13 bases. Per the germline V gene, CDR1 is KGHSH and CDR2 is LQKENI. The trim removed 3 bases at V and 0 bases at J, leaving 5 bases unmatched. This CDR3 is built from 18 residues. The CDR3 nucleotides are TGTGCCAGCTCACCGAAGACTAGCGGGGGGAGCTCCTACAATGAGCAGTTCTTC. The encoded protein is CASSPKTSGGSSYNEQFF.

The J gene is TRBJ2-2, the V gene TRBV28; D not certain. The V end lost 4 bases, the J end lost 1 base, and 16 bases lay between the germline ends. The CDR3 has 17 amino acids. Germline V lookup: CDR1 MDHEN, CDR2 SYDVKM. The CDR3 DNA reads as TGTGCCAGCAGTTCCCCCCAAATAGAAAAGAACACCGGGGAGCTGTTTTTT. Translated, it gives CASSSPQIEKNTGELFF.

The rearrangement links TRBV7-2 to TRBJ2-5; no clear D gene. The V end lost 6 bases, the J end lost 1 base, and 9 bases lay between the germline ends. This CDR3 region has 13 residues. CDR1 SGHTA and CDR2 FQGNSA come from the germline V gene. CDR3 sequence (DNA): TGTGCCAGCAGTCCAACCGGCCAAGAGACCCAGTACTTC. As protein: CASSPTGQETQYF.

The rearrangement links TRBV2 to TRBJ1-2, with 8 bases identical to TRBD1. Germline V gives CDR1 SNHLY, CDR2 FYNNEI. This CDR3 is 15 amino acids long. Losses at the gene ends were 2 bases for V and 0 bases for J; bases not matched to a gene: 2. CDR3 nucleotides: TGTGCCAGCAGTGAACAGACAGGGGCTAACTATGGCTACACCTTC. This codes for CASSEQTGANYGYTF.

J is TRBJ2-7 and V is TRBV23-1; D ambiguous. TRBV23-1 is known as an ORF, though its function is uncertain. Trimming removed 2 bases at V and 0 bases at J, with 17 bases between. The CDR3 totals 17 residues. The CDR3 DNA is TGCGCCAGCAGTCAAGAGGCCAGCCCAACCGTCTCCTACGAGCAGTACTTC. It codes for CASSQEASPTVSYEQYF.

V and J are TRBV6-1 and TRBJ2-5; D possibly corresponds to TRBD2 (6 bases). The CDR3 totals 13 residues. The V end was cut by 4 bases, the J end by 7 bases, with 13 bases between. CDR1 and CDR2 (germline): MNHNS, SASEGT. CDR3 in DNA: TGTGCCAGCAGTGGGGACTCCGGAGGGACCCAGTACTTC. It yields the protein CASSGDSGGTQYF.

V and J are TRBV11-2 and TRBJ2-3; 7 bases match TRBD1. The CDR3 length is 16 residues. The trim removed 5 bases at V and 2 bases at J, leaving 10 bases unmatched. Germline assignment: CDR1 SGHAT and CDR2 FQNNGV. This CDR3 reads CASSLGAGGHTDTQYF. The CDR3 DNA reads as TGTGCCAGCAGCCTCGGGGCAGGGGGACACACAGATACGCAGTATTTT.

This chain uses TRBV6-1 with TRBJ1-5; 7 nucleotides agree with TRBD1. Germline lookup yields CDR1 MNHNS and CDR2 SASEGT. This CDR3 spans 14 amino acids. The V segment lost 2 bases and the J segment 5 bases; nucleotides outside the gene matches: 3. CDR3 loop: CASSERDRDQPQHF. Written as DNA, the CDR3 is TGTGCCAGCAGTGAACGCGACAGGGATCAGCCCCAGCATTTT.

This chain joins TRBV11-2 and TRBJ2-3, with D tentatively TRBD1 (6 bases). Deletions cut 4 bases from V and 3 bases from J, with 11 bases between. CDR1 SGHAT and CDR2 FQNNGV come from the germline V gene. CDR3 length equals 14 residues. CDR3 in amino acids: CASSWTAQTDTQYF. The CDR3 DNA is TGTGCCAGCAGCTGGACAGCCCAAACAGATACGCAGTATTTT.

The V call is TRBV5-4, the J call TRBJ1-1, with no clear D. This CDR3 comprises 14 residues. V lost 2 bases to trimming and J lost 3 bases, with 11 bases between them. CDR1 SGHNT and CDR2 YYREEE come from the germline V gene (reference sequence). The CDR3 is CASSLIGPHTEAFF. The CDR3 DNA is TGTGCCAGCAGCTTAATCGGACCTCACACTGAAGCTTTCTTT.

This chain uses TRBV6-5 with TRBJ1-3; TRBD1 might be the D (5 bases). With 0 bases removed from V and 2 bases from J, the gap between germline ends came to 11 bases. This CDR3 comprises 16 residues. Germline loops: CDR1 MNHEY, CDR2 SVGAGI. The CDR3 sequence is CASSYSRPGTGNTIYF. DNA of the CDR3: TGTGCCAGCAGTTACTCTCGTCCAGGGACTGGAAACACCATATATTTT.

The chain carries TRBV7-2 and TRBJ2-7, with no clear D. Per the germline V gene, CDR1 is SGHTA and CDR2 is FQGNSA. This CDR3 region has 12 residues. V lost 4 bases to trimming and J lost 6 bases, with 10 bases between them. CDR3 in DNA: TGTGCCAGCAGCTCAGACACGGGCGAGCAGTACTTC. Its protein is CASSSDTGEQYF.

Turning to this clone: Sequence at one end of the junction differs from germline and may be a read error. Distinct nucleotide sequences in the sample also encode this CDR3. The chain is built from TRBV7-9 and TRBJ1-1; D gene ambiguous. The CDR3 extends over 18 amino acids. Per germline, CDR1 SEHNR and CDR2 FQNEAQ (reference sequence). The DNA for the CDR3 is TGCGCCAGCAGCCCTTCCACCAAGAGACACCCGGCGAACACTGAAGCTTTCTTT. Translation: CASSPSTKRHPANTEAFF.

Details on this clone: This sample includes further DNA sequences coding for the same CDR3. Here the CDR3 reads CASSIGGSGEQFF. In nucleotides, the CDR3 is TGTGCCAGTAGTATAGGGGGTAGTGGTGAGCAGTTCTTC. The chain uses TRBV19 and TRBJ2-1; D is uncertain. Germline V lookup: CDR1 LNHDA, CDR2 SQIVND (reference sequence). V gave up 1 base and J gave up 9 bases, with 10 bases separating them. The CDR3 runs to 13 residues.

This chain uses TRBV2 with TRBJ2-1; 9 nucleotides agree with TRBD2. V lost 7 bases and J lost 10; bases outside the gene matches: 14. The CDR3 totals 15 residues. Germline CDR1 reads SNHLY; CDR2 reads FYNNEI. The CDR3 region is CASTEDGGRAGEQFF. As DNA, the CDR3 is TGTGCCAGCACTGAGGACGGCGGGAGGGCCGGGGAGCAGTTCTTC.